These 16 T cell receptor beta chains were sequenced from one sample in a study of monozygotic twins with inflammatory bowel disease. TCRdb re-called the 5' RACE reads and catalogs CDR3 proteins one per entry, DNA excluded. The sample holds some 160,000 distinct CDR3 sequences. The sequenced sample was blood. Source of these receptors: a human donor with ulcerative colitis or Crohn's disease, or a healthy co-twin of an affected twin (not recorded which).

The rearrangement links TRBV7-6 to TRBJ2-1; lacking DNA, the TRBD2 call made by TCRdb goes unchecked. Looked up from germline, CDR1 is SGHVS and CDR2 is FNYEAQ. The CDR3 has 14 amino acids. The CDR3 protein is CASSPWTSGNEQFF.

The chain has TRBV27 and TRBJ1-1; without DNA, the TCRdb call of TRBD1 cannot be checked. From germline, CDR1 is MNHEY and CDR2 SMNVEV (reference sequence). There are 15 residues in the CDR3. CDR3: CASSLSGTGPLEAFF.

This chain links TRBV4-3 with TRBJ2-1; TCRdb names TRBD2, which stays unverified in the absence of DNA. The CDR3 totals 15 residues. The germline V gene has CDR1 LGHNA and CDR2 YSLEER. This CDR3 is CASSPGLAGSNEQFF.

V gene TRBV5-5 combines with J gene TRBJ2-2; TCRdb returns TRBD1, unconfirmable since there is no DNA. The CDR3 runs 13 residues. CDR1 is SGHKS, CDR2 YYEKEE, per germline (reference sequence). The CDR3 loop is CASRQVNTGELYF.

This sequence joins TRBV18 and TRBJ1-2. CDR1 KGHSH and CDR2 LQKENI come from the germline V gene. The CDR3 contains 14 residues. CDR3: CASSPQRVPYGYTF.

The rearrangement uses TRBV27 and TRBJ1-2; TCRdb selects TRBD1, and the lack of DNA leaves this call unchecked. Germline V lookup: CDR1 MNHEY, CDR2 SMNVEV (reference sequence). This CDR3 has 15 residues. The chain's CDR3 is CASSSRAGNRYGYTF.

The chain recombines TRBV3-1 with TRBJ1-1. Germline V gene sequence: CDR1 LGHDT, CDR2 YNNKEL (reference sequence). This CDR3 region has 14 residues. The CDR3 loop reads CASSRIGMNTEAFF.

CDR3 sequence: CASGGGNPYNEQFF. The chain employs TRBV27 and TRBJ2-1; the D call of TRBD1 rests on TCRdb alone, since no DNA is present to check it. The CDR3 consists of 14 residues. Germline V gene sequence: CDR1 MNHEY, CDR2 SMNVEV (reference sequence).

This chain's CDR3 is CATSRDTSYNEQFF. The J gene is TRBJ2-1, the V gene TRBV5-1; TCRdb names TRBD1, which stays unverified in the absence of DNA. CDR1 is SGHRS and CDR2 is YFSETQ in the germline V gene. This CDR3 has 14 residues.

The chain's CDR3 is CASSLALGFNYGYTF. The genes are TRBV12-3 or TRBV12-4 and TRBJ1-2. This CDR3 spans 15 amino acids.

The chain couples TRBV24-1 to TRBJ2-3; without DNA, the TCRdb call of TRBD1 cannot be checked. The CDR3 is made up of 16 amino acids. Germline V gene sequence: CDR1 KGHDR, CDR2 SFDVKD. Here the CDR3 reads CAASEPTGPSTDTQYF.

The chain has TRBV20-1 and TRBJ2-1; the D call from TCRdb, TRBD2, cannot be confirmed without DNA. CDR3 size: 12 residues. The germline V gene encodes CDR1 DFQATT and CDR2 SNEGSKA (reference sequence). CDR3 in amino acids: CSATGTNNEQFF.

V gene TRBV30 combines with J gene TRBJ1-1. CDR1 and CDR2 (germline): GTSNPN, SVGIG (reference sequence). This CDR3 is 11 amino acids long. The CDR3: CARSLNTEAFF.

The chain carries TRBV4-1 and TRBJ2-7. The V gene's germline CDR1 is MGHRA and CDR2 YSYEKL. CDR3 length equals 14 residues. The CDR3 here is CASSQLPLTGEQYF.

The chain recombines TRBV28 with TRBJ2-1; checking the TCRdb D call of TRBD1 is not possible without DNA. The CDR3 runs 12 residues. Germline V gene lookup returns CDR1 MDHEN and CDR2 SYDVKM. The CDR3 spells CASTWGDNEQFF.

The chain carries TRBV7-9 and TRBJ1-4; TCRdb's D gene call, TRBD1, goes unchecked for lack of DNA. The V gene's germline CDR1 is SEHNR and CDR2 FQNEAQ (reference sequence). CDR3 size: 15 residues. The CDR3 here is CASSSGTPRNEKLFF.